This T cell receptor (beta chain) was recorded in a study of human T cells and chemical hapten exposure (TCRdb year 2021). A note on the overall study: For sensitization, 2% DPC in acetone was applied to a roughly 2 cm by roughly 2 cm area of upper inner arm skin. Libraries were pooled for sequencing, and variation in per-sample TCR yields was attributed mainly to small differences in library volumes within the pool. This study followed changes in the peripheral blood TCR repertoire in vivo during primary and secondary sensitization of alopecia patients to the hapten diphenylcyclopropenone (DPC). The mostly female patient cohort included alopecia areata with under or over 50% scalp involvement, alopecia totalis and alopecia universalis. Patient blood was sampled pre-sensitization (week 0) and at 2, 6 and about 24 weeks after DPC sensitization. Throughout the study period of around 25 weeks, patients also received therapeutic DPC doses to the scalp every week. Blood for TCR sequencing was provided by twenty-nine alopecia patients at one to four time points (pre-sensitization, 2, 6 and 24 weeks). Patch testing was done on the upper back using Finn chambers containing 0.01% DPC, and results were scored after 6 days according to International Contact Dermatitis Research Group standards. Paper-wide results and their limitations: Repeated subsampling changed both the strength of the expansion versus patch-test correlation and the threshold at which that correlation became significant. DPC sensitization did not change how many TCRs were above 1 in 1000 frequency, and no evidence was found of alterations in global repertoire structure. Compared with pre-sensitization or healthy control sets, expanded TCRs formed significantly more large CDR3 similarity clusters, which is consistent with antigen-driven responses. A positive correlation was found between the number of PT1 expanded TCRs and patch test score, with significance reached at thresholds 8, 16 and 32 but not 4. Because all patients had alopecia, a presumed autoimmune disease, the immune response of the patients might differ from that of healthy individuals.

The library was made by RACE. The sequencing machine was a NextSeq 500. During library preparation, unique molecular identifiers were attached to individual cDNA molecules so that TCRs could be counted in a quantitative, reproducible way. For every blood RNA sample, sequencing covered both the TCR alpha and TCR beta chains. Per the original workflow: The median number of TCRs per sample was some 100,000, ranging from about 20,000 to 700,000. V, J and CDR3 annotation of the TCR reads was carried out using the Decombinator software suite. Every sample was subsampled to the same number of TCRs (28,000) for the PS versus PT1 abundance plots. Expanded TCRs were defined as absent before sensitization and observed at least eight times at the 2-week time point. Through fastp at Q25 and MiXCR, TCRdb rebuilt clones from the public reads, retaining in-frame beta chains. Each record represents a unique CDR3 protein, reported with the most common genes and DNA among its rows. The V and J calls and clone size come from TCRdb's table, not from the authors' own analysis. The sample table holds roughly 80,000 distinct CDR3 sequences, of which 14% were seen once. The ten largest account for 4.6% of the sample.

As to this clonotype: Its binding antigen is unknown. Per-nucleotide qualities are absent, and no much larger clonotype sits a single base away.

What this sample's time point label stands for: pre-sensitization, week 0. The treatment or condition label corresponds to: therapeutic diphenylcyclopropenone sensitization with weekly scalp DPC. At each patch-test visit, blood was drawn before the patch test was applied. Patients were eligible if aged 18 to 70, diagnosed with alopecia and judged suitable for DPC therapy, and pregnant patients were excluded. Total RNA was isolated from unfractionated whole blood collected in Tempus Blood RNA tubes. The receptor was isolated from a woman in her forties or fifties with alopecia areata. Some clones in this sample may be carry-over from other donors' samples. The sequencing used whole blood, collected in connection with sensitization to the hapten diphenylcyclopropenone (DPC).

CDR3 protein: CASSPNIVNTEAFF. The DNA sequence is TGTGCCAGCTCCCCTAATATAGTGAACACTGAAGCTTTCTTT. The chain is encoded by TRBV18 joined to TRBJ1-1; the D gene is not confidently resolved. The junction shows trimming of 6 bases on V and 0 bases on J, plus 11 bases between the germline ends. Including cysteine and phenylalanine, the CDR3 has 14 amino acids. Only the CDR3 DNA is retained, 42 bases long and in frame from the first base. From the germline V gene, CDR1 is KGHSH and CDR2 is LQKENI.